This T cell receptor (beta chain) was identified in a study of shared clonotypes between healthy human individuals. Study-level results: Memory subsets generally showed lower estimated richness than naive subsets. Relative to their counterparts shared across all four donors, non-shared clonotypes exhibited diminished generation probabilities.

Naive CD8 populations comprised CD45RO-negative cells positively selected for CCR7, excluding terminally differentiated effector memory CD45RA+ cells. The protocol was immunoSEQ multiplex PCR, while the TCRdb copy is restricted to in-frame clones and leaves out a portion. In the table there are under 1 million clones, approximately 92% of which are singletons. With respect to this clone: Its antigen is unknown.

The clonotype originates from a man aged 25 to 40 in good health. Sequencing input: naive CD8+ T cells sorted from blood.

In DNA form, the CDR3 reads TGTGCCAGCACCGGGACTAGCGGGAGGGTTACAGATACGCAGTATTTT. Translating it yields CASTGTSGRVTDTQYF. The chain couples TRBV2 to TRBJ2-3, with 16 positions matching TRBD2. The V segment lost 7 bases and the J segment 3 bases; nucleotides outside the gene matches: 4. The germline V gene has CDR1 SNHLY and CDR2 FYNNEI. The CDR3 is 16 residues long.